The rows below give T cell receptor beta chains drawn from one sample of a study of blood T cell repertoires in COVID-19. Data came from immunoSEQ multiplex PCR; TCRdb stores just in-frame clones and leaves some out. The sample records 63,000 or so clones, around four fifths being singletons. What was sequenced was peripheral blood. The receptors were gathered from a human donor in a cohort sampled during active COVID-19. Both conserved end residues are trimmed from each CDR3. The D gene is left open where the match is weak.

d_gene	v_gene	j_gene	CDR3aa
.	TRBV7-6	TRBJ2-1	ASSEGGSYNEQF
.	TRBV6-6	TRBJ1-1	ASSTAGSEAF
.	TRBV6-6	TRBJ1-5	ASRYDRVNLNQPQH
.	TRBV15	TRBJ2-7	ATSRDWAGKGYEQY
.	TRBV2	TRBJ1-6	ASSEAGGSPLH
TRBD1	TRBV4-1	TRBJ2-1	ASSHRDRDYNEQF
TRBD1	TRBV4-2	TRBJ1-4	ASSQASQGAWLFEKLF
TRBD1	TRBV7-2	TRBJ2-1	ASSSQRTGPRDEQF
TRBD1	TRBV19	TRBJ2-2	ASIRTGWAGELF
.	TRBV19	TRBJ1-5	ASSIRGARGNQPQH
.	TRBV19	TRBJ1-1	ASSIPGGTEAF
.	TRBV6-6	TRBJ1-1	ASSGTNRRGTEAF
.	TRBV5-4	TRBJ2-7	ASTDRLPTYEQY
.	TRBV19	TRBJ1-1	ASSIRGGNTEAF
TRBD1	TRBV2	TRBJ1-1	ASSRRQGTNTEAF
TRBD2	TRBV19	TRBJ2-5	ASSIPGGGRETQY
.	TRBV30	TRBJ2-7	ACGQFVYEQY
TRBD1	TRBV19	TRBJ1-6	ASRQGTGFSPLH
.	TRBV5-8	TRBJ1-5	ASSLRGYNQPQH
.	TRBV10-3	TRBJ1-5	AISESGGASNQPQH
.	TRBV13	TRBJ2-2	ASRPQGAGFSGELF
TRBD1	TRBV28	TRBJ2-7	ASQLQGVSYEQY
.	TRBV3-1/TRBV3-2	TRBJ1-1	ASSRGLSNTEAF
TRBD1	TRBV9	TRBJ1-2	ASSRRDRESYGYT